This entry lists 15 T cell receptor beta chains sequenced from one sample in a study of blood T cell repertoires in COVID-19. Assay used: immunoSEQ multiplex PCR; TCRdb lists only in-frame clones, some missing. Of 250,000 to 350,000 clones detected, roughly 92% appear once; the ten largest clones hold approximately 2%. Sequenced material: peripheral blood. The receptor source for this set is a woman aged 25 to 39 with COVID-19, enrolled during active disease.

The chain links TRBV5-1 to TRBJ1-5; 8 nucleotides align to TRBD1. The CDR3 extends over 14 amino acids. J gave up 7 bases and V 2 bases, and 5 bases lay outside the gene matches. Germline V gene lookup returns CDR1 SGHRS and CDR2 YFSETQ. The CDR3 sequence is CASSFRGQEQPQHF. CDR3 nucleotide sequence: TGCGCCAGCAGCTTCAGGGGGCAGGAACAGCCCCAGCATTTT.

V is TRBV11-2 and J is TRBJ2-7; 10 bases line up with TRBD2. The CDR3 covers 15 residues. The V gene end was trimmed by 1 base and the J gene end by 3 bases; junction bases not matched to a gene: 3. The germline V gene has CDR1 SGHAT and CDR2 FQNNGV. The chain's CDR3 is CASSLVSSGSYEQYF. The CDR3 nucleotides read TGTGCCAGCAGCTTAGTTTCTAGCGGGAGCTACGAGCAGTACTTC. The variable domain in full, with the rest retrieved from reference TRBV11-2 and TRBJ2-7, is EAGVAQSPRYKIIEKRQSVAFWCNPISGHATLYWYQQILGQGPKLLIQFQNNGVVDDSQLPKDRFSAERLKGVDSTLKIQPAKLEDSAVYLCASSLVSSGSYEQYFGPGTRLTVT.

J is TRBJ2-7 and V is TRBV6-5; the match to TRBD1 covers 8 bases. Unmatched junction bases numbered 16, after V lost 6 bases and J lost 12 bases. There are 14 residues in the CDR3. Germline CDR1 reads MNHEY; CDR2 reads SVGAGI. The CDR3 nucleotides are TGTGCCAGCAGCAGCCGGACAGGGCCTACGTGGTGGTACTTC. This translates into CASSSRTGPTWWYF.

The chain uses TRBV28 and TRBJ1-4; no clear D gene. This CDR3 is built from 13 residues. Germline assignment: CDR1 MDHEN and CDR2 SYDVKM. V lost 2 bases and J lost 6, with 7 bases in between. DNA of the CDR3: TGTGCCAGCAGTTTAGCAGGTGATGAAAAACTGTTTTTT. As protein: CASSLAGDEKLFF.

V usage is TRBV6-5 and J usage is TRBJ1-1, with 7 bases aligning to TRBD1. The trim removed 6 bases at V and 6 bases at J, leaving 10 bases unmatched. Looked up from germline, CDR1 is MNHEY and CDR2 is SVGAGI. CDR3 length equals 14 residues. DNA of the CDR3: TGTGCCAGCAGGCCCTCGACAGGGAAGGCTGAAGCTTTCTTT. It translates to CASRPSTGKAEAFF.

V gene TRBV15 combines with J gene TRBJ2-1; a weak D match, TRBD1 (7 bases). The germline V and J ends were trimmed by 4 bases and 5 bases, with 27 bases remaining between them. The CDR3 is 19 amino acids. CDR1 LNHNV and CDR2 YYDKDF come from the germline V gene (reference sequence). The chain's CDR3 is CATSTPSQGGRQIDNEQFF. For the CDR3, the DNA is TGTGCCACCAGCACACCCTCTCAGGGGGGACGACAAATAGACAATGAGCAGTTCTTC.

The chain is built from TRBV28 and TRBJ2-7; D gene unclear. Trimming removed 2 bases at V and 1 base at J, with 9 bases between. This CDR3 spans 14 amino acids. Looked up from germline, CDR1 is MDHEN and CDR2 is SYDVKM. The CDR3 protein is CASSLRPGSYEQYF. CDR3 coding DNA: TGTGCCAGCAGTTTAAGACCAGGTTCCTACGAGCAGTACTTC.

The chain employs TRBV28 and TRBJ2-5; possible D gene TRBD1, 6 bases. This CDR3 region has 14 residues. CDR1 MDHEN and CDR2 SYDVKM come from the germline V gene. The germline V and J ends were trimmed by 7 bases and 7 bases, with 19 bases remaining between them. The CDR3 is CASTETGRGGTQYF. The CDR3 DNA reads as TGTGCCAGCACCGAAACAGGACGAGGGGGGACCCAGTACTTC.

The CDR3 here is CASSSPGQRPYEQYF. The CDR3 nucleotides read TGTGCCAGCAGCTCCCCGGGACAGCGTCCCTACGAGCAGTACTTC. The genes are TRBV11-2 and TRBJ2-7; 7 bases are a match to TRBD1. Looked up from germline, CDR1 is SGHAT and CDR2 is FQNNGV. The CDR3 covers 15 residues. V was clipped by 4 bases and J by 2 bases; unmatched bases: 8.

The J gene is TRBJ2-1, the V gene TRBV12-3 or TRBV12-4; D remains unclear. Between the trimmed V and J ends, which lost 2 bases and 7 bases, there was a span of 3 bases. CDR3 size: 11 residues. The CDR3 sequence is CASSLTNEQFF. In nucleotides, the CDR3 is TGTGCCAGCAGTTTAACTAATGAGCAGTTCTTC.

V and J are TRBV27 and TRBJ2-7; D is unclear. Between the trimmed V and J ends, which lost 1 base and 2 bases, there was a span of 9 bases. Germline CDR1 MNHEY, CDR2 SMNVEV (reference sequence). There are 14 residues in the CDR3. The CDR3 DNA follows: TGTGCCAGCAGTTTATACGGTCCCCCCTACGAGCAGTACTTC. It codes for CASSLYGPPYEQYF.

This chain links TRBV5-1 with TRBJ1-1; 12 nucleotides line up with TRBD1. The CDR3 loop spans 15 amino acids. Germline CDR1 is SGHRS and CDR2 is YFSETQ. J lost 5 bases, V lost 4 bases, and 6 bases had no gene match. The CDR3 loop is CASSRGQGAQTEAFF. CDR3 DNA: TGCGCCAGCAGCAGGGGACAGGGGGCGCAGACTGAAGCTTTCTTT.

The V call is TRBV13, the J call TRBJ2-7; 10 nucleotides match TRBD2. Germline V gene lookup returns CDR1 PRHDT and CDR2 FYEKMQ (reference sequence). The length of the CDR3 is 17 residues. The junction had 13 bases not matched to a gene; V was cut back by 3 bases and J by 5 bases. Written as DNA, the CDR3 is TGTGCCAGCAGCTTGCTGACGGTGAAGCGGGAGGGCCACGAGCAGTACTTC. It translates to CASSLLTVKREGHEQYF. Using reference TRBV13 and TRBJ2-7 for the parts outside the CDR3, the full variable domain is AAGVIQSPRHLIKEKRETATLKCYPIPRHDTVYWYQQGPGQDPQFLISFYEKMQSDKGSIPDRFSAQQFSDYHSELNMSSLELGDSALYFCASSLLTVKREGHEQYFGPGTRLTVT.

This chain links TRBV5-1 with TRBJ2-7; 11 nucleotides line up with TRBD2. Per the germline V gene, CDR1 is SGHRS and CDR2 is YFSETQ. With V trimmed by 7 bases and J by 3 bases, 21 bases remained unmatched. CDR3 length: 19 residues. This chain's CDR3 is CASGGPREITSGGDYEQYF. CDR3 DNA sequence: TGCGCCAGCGGCGGCCCTCGAGAAATCACTAGCGGGGGAGACTACGAGCAGTACTTC.

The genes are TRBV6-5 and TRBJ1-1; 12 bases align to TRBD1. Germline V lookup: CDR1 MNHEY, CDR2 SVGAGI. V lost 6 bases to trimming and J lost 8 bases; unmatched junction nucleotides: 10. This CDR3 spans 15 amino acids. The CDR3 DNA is TGTGCCAGCAGCCTACGGGACAGGGGGCTTTTCGAAGCTTTCTTT. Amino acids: CASSLRDRGLFEAFF.